Sequencing of this TCR beta chain was carried out in a study of tumor-infiltrating lymphocytes in localized non-small cell lung cancer (dated by TCRdb to the early 2020s). For the wider study: The cohort included patients whose samples were collected after neoadjuvant chemotherapy, as well as both smokers and never-smokers and several histologies. TCR sequencing was one of several integrated assays, alongside flow cytometry, multiplex immunofluorescence, RNA-seq, exome sequencing and proteomics, applied to the same patients. The overall ICON cohort comprised over 120 surgical patients with localized non-small cell lung cancer whose tumors were resected. Each patient provided resected tumor tissue plus uninvolved lung tissue from the same patient, with the uninvolved lung tissue described as non-adjacent to the tumor. The paired tumor versus uninvolved lung comparison of immunoSEQ T-cell fraction included roughly 60 patients.

The investigation overall reported the following: No difference in TCR-derived T-cell fraction was observed between the flow cytometry-defined immunotypes IM1 (good prognosis) and IM2 (poor prognosis). Since assay coverage differed from patient to patient depending on how much tissue was available, TCR sequencing was done for only a subset of the cohort. Tumor T-cell fraction from TCR sequencing was not associated with recurrence-free survival (p = 0.61). Because different pieces of the same tissue were used for different assays, technical variation could not be separated from intratumor heterogeneity. In line with immunofluorescence CD3 counts, TCRbeta sequencing supported higher T cell infiltration in tumors compared with uninvolved lung tissue.

The immunoSEQ assay used for TCR sequencing gave the T-cell fraction in both tumor and uninvolved lung tissue. Regarding the original processing steps: In the survival analysis, patients were divided into a high T-cell fraction group (upper tertile) and a low T-cell fraction group (lower two tertiles), and the two groups were compared using a log-rank test. A signed-rank test was used to test paired tumor versus uninvolved lung differences in T-cell fraction. TCRdb stores this immuneACCESS table with in-frame sequences only. Part of the clones is absent; in the studies checked, under half of the shortfall reflects unresolved V genes, and no reason is known for the rest. V and J calls plus clone size are reproduced from that table; the DNA served to infer D and trimming. This sample gives about 15,000 clones in total; 69% of them show up just once. 4.5% to 7.5% of the sample belongs to the ten largest clones.

The germline V gene provides CDR1 SGHDN and CDR2 FVKESK. Its CDR3 holds 11 amino acids, cysteine through phenylalanine. This entry keeps only the CDR3 DNA: 33 bases, framed from base 1. V is reduced by 3 bases and J by 4 bases, leaving a spacing of 4 bases between them. To note about this clone: Its binding antigen is unknown. No per-base quality is available; no much larger clone lies one base away.

Enrollment in ICON was initiated in April 2016, and the last patient was enrolled in 2018. From a subcohort of 60 to 90 patients, fresh tumor and matched uninvolved tissue were collected for in-depth immune analyses, including TCR sequencing. DNA isolated from bulk tissue, without cell sorting, was used for TCR sequencing. The source material was lung tumor tissue. The chain uses TRBV14 and TRBJ2-7, with no confidently assigned D gene. The TCR was taken from a human donor with non-small cell lung cancer. The CDR3: CASSHRYEQYF. The DNA reads as follows: TGTGCCAGCAGCCACAGGTACGAGCAGTACTTC.